Listed below are T cell receptor beta chains from one sample, sequenced in a study of beta chain features in type 1 diabetes. Libraries were prepared by immunoSEQ multiplex PCR; TCRdb keeps only in-frame clonotypes and omits some of them. This table holds fewer than 300,000 clones, roughly 10% found once. Sequenced material: naive CD4+ T cells from blood. These receptors were obtained from a young man with type 1 diabetes. CDR3s include the opening cysteine and the closing phenylalanine or tryptophan. The order of the fields is D gene, V gene, clone size, J gene, CDR3 DNA, CDR3 protein. The D gene is left open where the match is weak. Rows may omit the clone size; those that give it use once, few, many or a size class.

>NA|TRBV29-1|few|TRBJ1-1
TGCAGCGCCACAGGGTGGGAGAACACTGAAGCTTTCTTT
CSATGWENTEAFF
>NA|TRBV9|NA|TRBJ1-4
TGTGCCAGCAGCGCCCAGGACAGATTTAATGAAAAACTGTTTTTT
CASSAQDRFNEKLFF
>TRBD1|TRBV7-9|NA|TRBJ1-4
TGTGCCAGCAGTTCGGACAGGGTGGTAAAACTGTTTTTT
CASSSDRVVKLFF
>TRBD1|TRBV6-5|NA|TRBJ1-2
TGTGCCAGCAGTTACTCAGGGACAGCCGGCTCTGGCTACACCTTC
CASSYSGTAGSGYTF
>NA|TRBV7-9|NA|TRBJ1-6
TGTGCCAGCAGCTTAGAGGGAGGGCATAATTCACCCCTCCACTTT
CASSLEGGHNSPLHF
>NA|TRBV25-1|NA|TRBJ2-4
TGTGCCAGCAGTGAGTCAGGGGCAGGGCAGGCCAAAAACATTCAGTACTTC
CASSESGAGQAKNIQYF
>TRBD2|TRBV10-3|NA|TRBJ2-1
TGTGCCATCAGTGAGTTATTAGCGGGCCTTCACAATGAGCAGTTCTTC
CAISELLAGLHNEQFF
>TRBD2|TRBV5-1|few|TRBJ2-3
TGCGCCAGCAGCACGACTAGCGGGGTTGATACGCAGTATTTT
CASSTTSGVDTQYF
>NA|TRBV6-5|NA|TRBJ1-2
TGTGCCAGCAGCCCACAGGGAGCCGGGTATGGCTACACCTTC
CASSPQGAGYGYTF
>TRBD1|TRBV11-2|NA|TRBJ2-3
TGTGCCAGCAGCCTCCAGACAGGGGGCGCGACAGATACGCAGTATTTT
CASSLQTGGATDTQYF
>NA|TRBV7-9|NA|TRBJ1-1
TGTGCCAGCAGCCCCCCAGTCTGGTCAGGGGACACTGAAGCTTTCTTT
CASSPPVWSGDTEAFF
>NA|TRBV2|few|TRBJ2-3
TGTGCCAGCAGCCTAGGGGCCACAGATACGCAGTATTTT
CASSLGATDTQYF
>NA|TRBV5-4|few|TRBJ2-3
TGTGCCAGCAGCTCTGACAGAGCAGATACGCAGTATTTT
CASSSDRADTQYF
>TRBD1|TRBV5-4|NA|TRBJ1-6
TGTGCCAGCAGCACCGACAGGGGCAATTCACCCCTCCACTTT
CASSTDRGNSPLHF
>NA|TRBV5-1|NA|TRBJ1-1
TGCGCCAGCAGCGATCAGGGAAGTTTGAACACTGAAGCTTTCTTT
CASSDQGSLNTEAFF
>TRBD1|TRBV6-5|NA|TRBJ1-2
TGTGCCAGCAGATCCCCCTTCACAGGGGGAGGTGGCTACACCTTC
CASRSPFTGGGGYTF
>NA|TRBV7-7|NA|TRBJ2-5
TGTGCTAGCAGCCGCGACAGACAAGAGACCCAGTACTTC
CASSRDRQETQYF
>TRBD1|TRBV28|NA|TRBJ1-1
TGTGCCAGCGAAAGACAGGGAGGCACTGAAGCTTTCTTT
CASERQGGTEAFF